The rows below give T cell receptor beta chains drawn from one sample of a study of T cell responses to AZD1222 COVID-19 vaccine. Using immunoSEQ multiplex PCR, the repertoire was profiled, and TCRdb retains in-frame clones only, with some absent. The sample contains under 150,000 clones, nearly 95% of which appear only once. Sequenced material: peripheral blood, taken on day 0 of AZD1222 vaccination. The receptors stem from an adult in good health. The CDR3 runs from the conserved cysteine through the conserved F or W. A D gene is named only where the DNA matches it firmly. Part of the rows lack a size; the others show once, few, many or a class for expanded clones.

clone_size	v_call	d_call	j_call	cdr3_nt	cdr3_aa
.	TRBV5-8	TRBD2	TRBJ2-1	TGTGCCAGCAGCCGGGTTGTAGCGGGGCGCTCCTACAATGAGCAGTTCTTC	CASSRVVAGRSYNEQFF
.	TRBV7-3	TRBD2	TRBJ2-3	TGTGCCAGCAGCTCCCCCGAAATAGCGGGGGGGGCAGATACGCAGTATTTT	CASSSPEIAGGADTQYF
once	TRBV30	TRBD1	TRBJ2-7	TGTGCCTGGGGCAGGGGGCCAGGTGAGCAGTACTTC	CAWGRGPGEQYF
once	TRBV10-1	.	TRBJ1-1	TGCGCCAGCAGCCAGGGGCCTGGGGAAGCTTTCTTT	CASSQGPGEAFF
.	TRBV27	.	TRBJ2-7	TGTGCCAGCAGTCCCGGGACACTCTCCGAGCAGTACTTC	CASSPGTLSEQYF
.	TRBV7-8	.	TRBJ2-3	TGTGCCAGCAGCTTAGTAGCGGATACGCAGTATTTT	CASSLVADTQYF
.	TRBV18	TRBD1	TRBJ2-2	TGTGCCAGCTCACCGGGACAGGGGTCGTTCGGGGAGCTGTTTTTT	CASSPGQGSFGELFF
.	TRBV6-6	TRBD1	TRBJ2-2	TGTGCCAGCAGTTACGGGCAGGGGGCGGTCTGGGAGCTGTTTTTT	CASSYGQGAVWELFF
.	TRBV7-2	TRBD1	TRBJ2-7	TGTGCCAGCAGCTTTGGAGCGGACAGGGCTTCCTACGAGCAGTACTTC	CASSFGADRASYEQYF
.	TRBV28	.	TRBJ2-7	TGTGCCAGCAGTCAGAACTTGGGGGTAGACGAGCAGTACTTC	CASSQNLGVDEQYF
.	TRBV19	TRBD2	TRBJ2-1	TGTGCCAGTAGTATGGAGCGGGGGTACAATGAGCAGTTCTTC	CASSMERGYNEQFF
.	TRBV6-5	.	TRBJ2-7	TGTGCCAGCAGCCTCGGACAGCACTACGAGCAGTACTTC	CASSLGQHYEQYF
.	TRBV20-1	.	TRBJ2-5	TGCAGTGTATATCGAGAGACCCAGTACTTC	CSVYRETQYF
once	TRBV4-1	TRBD1	TRBJ2-7	TGCGCCAGCAGCCTTGGACAGGCCATCTCCTACGAGCAGTACTTC	CASSLGQAISYEQYF
.	TRBV11-2	.	TRBJ1-1	TGTGCCAGCAGCTTAGTTACCGGGGTTACTGAAGCTTTCTTT	CASSLVTGVTEAFF
.	TRBV5-1	.	TRBJ2-3	TGCGCCAGCAGCATACTCCCGTCTAGCACAGATACGCAGTATTTT	CASSILPSSTDTQYF
.	TRBV5-4	TRBD1	TRBJ2-7	TGTGCCAGCAGCTCCGGGACAGGGAAATACGAGCAGTACTTC	CASSSGTGKYEQYF
.	TRBV27	TRBD2	TRBJ2-7	TGTGCCAGCAGTTCGCGACTAGCCCCGAAGTACTTC	CASSSRLAPKYF
.	TRBV5-4	.	TRBJ2-7	TGTGCCAGCAGCTTTCGAAAAGGGGAGGACGAGCAGTACTTC	CASSFRKGEDEQYF
.	TRBV9	TRBD2	TRBJ2-1	TGTGCCAGCAGCCCACCGGGACTAGCTTTGAGCTCCTACAATGAGCAGTTCTTC	CASSPPGLALSSYNEQFF
.	TRBV6-1	TRBD2	TRBJ2-2	TGTGCCAGCAGTGAGAGACTAGCGGGTAACACCGGGGAGCTGTTTTTT	CASSERLAGNTGELFF
.	TRBV7-3	TRBD2	TRBJ2-3	TGTGCCAGCAGCTCCCTCCTAGCGGGGCCCACAGATACGCAGTATTTT	CASSSLLAGPTDTQYF
once	TRBV11-3	.	TRBJ1-1	TGTGCCAGCAGCTCGGACATTAATGGAACTGAAGCTTTCTTT	CASSSDINGTEAFF
.	TRBV6-2/TRBV6-3	.	TRBJ1-2	TGTGCCAGCAGTTATGAGTCCTACTATGGCTACACCTTC	CASSYESYYGYTF
.	TRBV15	.	TRBJ2-7	TGTGCCACCAGCAGAGGTGGACGCTCCTACGAGCAGTACTTC	CATSRGGRSYEQYF
.	TRBV18	.	TRBJ2-6	TGTGCCAGCTCACCGGCTGGCGGGGCCAACGTCCTGACTTTC	CASSPAGGANVLTF
.	TRBV7-3	TRBD2	TRBJ2-1	TGTGCCAGCAGCTTAACAGCGACTAGCGGGAGTTTAGTCAACAATGAGCAGTTCTTC	CASSLTATSGSLVNNEQFF
.	TRBV18	.	TRBJ1-1	TGTGCCAGCTCACCAGGAGGGCTGTGGACTGAAGCTTTCTTT	CASSPGGLWTEAFF
.	TRBV28	.	TRBJ1-1	TGTGCCAGCAGTTCCGGGGGAGTCAACACTGAAGCTTTCTTT	CASSSGGVNTEAFF
.	TRBV5-6	TRBD2	TRBJ2-1	TGTGCCAGCAGCTCCAAAGGCAGCGGGGTTGGCTACAATGAGCAGTTCTTC	CASSSKGSGVGYNEQFF
.	TRBV27	.	TRBJ1-2	TGTGCCAGCAGTCCCAACCACATGGGGGCAGTCGAAAAACTCACCTACGGCTACACCTTC	CASSPNHMGAVEKLTYGYTF
.	TRBV24-1	TRBD2	TRBJ2-1	TGTGCCACCAGTCCGATAGCGGGAGGAGGGAATGAGCAGTTCTTC	CATSPIAGGGNEQFF
.	TRBV5-4	.	TRBJ1-6	TGTGCCAGCAGCTTACCGGGGGAAGGATCACCCCTCCACTTT	CASSLPGEGSPLHF
.	TRBV28	.	TRBJ2-4	TGTGCCAGCAGTTTGCAGGGGAAAAACATTCAGTACTTC	CASSLQGKNIQYF
.	TRBV28	.	TRBJ2-1	TGTGCCAGCAACACCCCCGTATACAATGAGCAGTTCTTC	CASNTPVYNEQFF
.	TRBV19	.	TRBJ1-4	TGTGCCAGCAACCGGGACACCTTTAATGAAAAACTGTTTTTT	CASNRDTFNEKLFF
.	TRBV10-1	.	TRBJ1-5	TGCGCCACCCCGTGGGGGGTCCTTCAGCCCCAGCATTTT	CATPWGVLQPQHF
.	TRBV28	TRBD1	TRBJ2-5	TGTGCCAGCAGAATTCCGGGACAGGGGGCGTCCCGGACCCAGTACTTC	CASRIPGQGASRTQYF
.	TRBV4-3	.	TRBJ2-7	TGCGCCAGCAGCCAAGGTTCCGGCAGCGTATACGAGCAGTACTTC	CASSQGSGSVYEQYF
.	TRBV10-1	TRBD1	TRBJ2-7	TGCGCCAGCACGGACAGGGTCCACGAGCAGTACTTC	CASTDRVHEQYF
.	TRBV6-5	.	TRBJ2-7	TGTGCCAGCAGTTACTCGATCCCGAACTTCTCCTACGAGCAGTACTTC	CASSYSIPNFSYEQYF
.	TRBV30	.	TRBJ1-6	TGTGCCTGGAGTCAGCTCAAAACAGGGTCACCCCTCCACTTT	CAWSQLKTGSPLHF
.	TRBV27	.	TRBJ2-7	TGTGCCAGCGGGGGGGGCGGGGATGACGAGCAGTACTTC	CASGGGGDDEQYF
.	TRBV10-2	.	TRBJ2-5	TGCGCCAGCAGGGAACAGACGTACCAAGAGACCCAGTACTTC	CASREQTYQETQYF
.	TRBV7-9	.	TRBJ1-3	TGTGCCAGCAGCCCGGACGGCTCTGGAAACACCATATATTTT	CASSPDGSGNTIYF
.	TRBV6-6	TRBD1	TRBJ2-6	TGTGCCAGCAGTCTCCGGGACAGGGGCACTGGGGCCAACGTCCTGACTTTC	CASSLRDRGTGANVLTF
.	TRBV11-2	.	TRBJ1-3	TGTGCCAGCAGCTTAGCTGGGGGGTTTGGAAACACCATATATTTT	CASSLAGGFGNTIYF
.	TRBV5-1	TRBD1	TRBJ1-1	TGCGCCAGCAGCGGACAGGGGAACACTGAAGCTTTCTTT	CASSGQGNTEAFF
.	TRBV28	TRBD2	TRBJ2-5	TGTGCCAGCAGTTTGAGGCTAGCGGGAGTGAGTAGGATAGGAGGAGAGACCCAGTACTTC	CASSLRLAGVSRIGGETQYF
.	TRBV9	.	TRBJ2-3	TGTGCCAGCAGTAGGAGCGGAAGCACAGATACGCAGTATTTT	CASSRSGSTDTQYF
.	TRBV5-5	.	TRBJ2-5	TGTGCCAGCAGTGTAGGGCATTCCGAGACCCAGTACTTC	CASSVGHSETQYF
.	TRBV19	TRBD2	TRBJ2-7	TGTGCCAGTAGCGGACTAGCGGGATCCGAGCAGTACTTC	CASSGLAGSEQYF
once	TRBV27	.	TRBJ1-5	TGTGCCAGCAGTTTAGGCGGGGCTCAGCCCCAGCATTTT	CASSLGGAQPQHF
.	TRBV5-1	TRBD2	TRBJ2-1	TGCGCCAGCAGTAGCGGGGGGGCCTCCAATGAGCAGTTCTTC	CASSSGGASNEQFF
.	TRBV5-1	.	TRBJ2-3	TGCGCCAGCAGCTTCCCCACAGATACGCAGTATTTT	CASSFPTDTQYF